This is a list of T cell receptor beta chains from one sample in a study of neoadjuvant anti-PD-1 for oral cavity cancer. TCRdb's copy holds only in-frame clones and misses some; the assay was immunoSEQ multiplex PCR. This table holds some 30,000 clones, about 77% found once. The starting material was PBMCs, obtained after nivolumab (anti-PD-1) treatment. The origin of the receptors is a person aged 35-79 years with oral cavity squamous cell carcinoma. CDR3s include the opening cysteine and the closing phenylalanine or tryptophan. A D gene is named only where the DNA matches it firmly. Clone size, where shown, is once, few, many, or a class for clones that have expanded.

TGTGCCAGCAGTGTTAGGGGGGATAGGGGTGGCTACACCTTC CASSVRGDRGGYTF TRBV6-1 14 TRBJ1-2 NA NA
TGTGCCAGCAGCGGACCGCCCATCGGACGCATCACAGATACGCAGTATTTT CASSGPPIGRITDTQYF TRBV9 17 TRBJ2-3 NA NA
TGTGCCAGCAGTTACGGGGGACAGGGTGGCGGCTACACCTTC CASSYGGQGGGYTF TRBV6-5 14 TRBJ1-2 TRBD1 NA
TGCGCCAGCAGGGCATCTAGCGGGGGGGACTACAATGAGCAGTTCTTC CASRASSGGDYNEQFF TRBV4-3 16 TRBJ2-1 TRBD2 NA
TGTGCCAGCAGCCGAACGACAGGGGCTGAAGCTTTCTTT CASSRTTGAEAFF TRBV14 13 TRBJ1-1 TRBD1 NA
TGTGCCAGCAGCTCAGGGACAGGGGGCGCGGGGGAGACCCAGTACTTC CASSSGTGGAGETQYF TRBV5-4 16 TRBJ2-5 TRBD1 NA
TGTGCCAGTCGGACAGGGTCGAACACCGGGGAGCTGTTTTTT CASRTGSNTGELFF TRBV6-1 14 TRBJ2-2 TRBD1 NA
TGTGCCTGGAGTGTTAATGGGGGTTTAAAAGCTTTCTTT CAWSVNGGLKAFF TRBV30 13 TRBJ1-1 NA NA
TGTGCCAGCAGTTCAGTCCCCGGGGGTAACTATGGCTACACCTTC CASSSVPGGNYGYTF TRBV6-6 15 TRBJ1-2 NA few
TGTGCCAGCTCACCAAGGGCAGGGCAAAGCAATCAGCCCCAGCATTTT CASSPRAGQSNQPQHF TRBV18 16 TRBJ1-5 NA NA
TGTGCCAGCAGCGTAGAATCTGGGAATAATGAAAAACTGTTTTTT CASSVESGNNEKLFF TRBV9 15 TRBJ1-4 NA NA
TGTGCCAGCACGATTGTGGGTTCGATCAATCAGCCCCAGCATTTT CASTIVGSINQPQHF TRBV2 15 TRBJ1-5 NA few
TGTGCCAGCAGCGTAGCGGCTAGCGGGGGGGCCCTCCAAGAGACCCAGTACTTC CASSVAASGGALQETQYF TRBV9 18 TRBJ2-5 TRBD2 once
TGCGCCAGCACCGGGGATAAGGGTCTCCCCGGGGAGCTGTTTTTT CASTGDKGLPGELFF TRBV4-3 15 TRBJ2-2 NA NA
TGTGCCATCAGTGGTAACAGGGTGAACTATGGCTACACCTTC CAISGNRVNYGYTF TRBV10-3 14 TRBJ1-2 NA NA
TGTGCCAGCAGCGCATCCCGGGACGGCTATGGCTACACCTTC CASSASRDGYGYTF TRBV14 14 TRBJ1-2 NA NA
TGTGCCAGCAGTTACGGGGTTTTAACTTTCTTT CASSYGVLTFF TRBV6-6 11 TRBJ1-1 NA once
TGTGCCAGCAGTCAAAGGATCTCTGGAAACACCATATATTTT CASSQRISGNTIYF TRBV5-8 14 TRBJ1-3 NA NA
TGTGCCAGCAGTGACAGGGAAACAGATACGCAGTATTTT CASSDRETDTQYF TRBV6-1 13 TRBJ2-3 NA few
TGTGCCAGCAGCCAAGTTTCAGAGGATGGCTACACCTTC CASSQVSEDGYTF TRBV4-2 13 TRBJ1-2 NA NA
TGTGCCAGTAATAGCGTCTCTGGAAACACCATATATTTT CASNSVSGNTIYF TRBV19 13 TRBJ1-3 NA NA
TGCGCCAGCAGCTTGGTTCAGTCTGGAGGGACTGAAGCTTTCTTT CASSLVQSGGTEAFF TRBV5-1 15 TRBJ1-1 NA once
TGTGCCAGCAGTTATTTTGGAGGGGATAGCAATCAGCCCCAGCATTTT CASSYFGGDSNQPQHF TRBV27 16 TRBJ1-5 NA NA
TGTGCCAGCAGCTTAGCGCGTAGCCTAGCTTCTCCCCGGGCGTTCGAGCAGTACTTC CASSLARSLASPRAFEQYF TRBV7-2 19 TRBJ2-7 NA NA
TGTGCCAGCAGCCTGGGACGGACCTACGAGCAGTACTTC CASSLGRTYEQYF TRBV5-5 13 TRBJ2-7 NA large
TGTGCCAGCGGGTCTTTCGGGGCATCCGAGCAGTACTTC CASGSFGASEQYF TRBV6-5 13 TRBJ2-7 NA few
TGTGCCATCAGTGAGACACTACAGGGGGCAATGGACTATGGCTACACCTTC CAISETLQGAMDYGYTF TRBV10-3 17 TRBJ1-2 TRBD1 NA
TGTGCCAGCCCCCGGGGCGGGTCGAACAATGAAAAACTGTTTTTT CASPRGGSNNEKLFF TRBV6-6 15 TRBJ1-4 NA once
TGCAGCGTTGGATTTGGGGCCAACGTCCTGACTTTC CSVGFGANVLTF TRBV29-1 12 TRBJ2-6 NA NA
TGCGCCAGCAGCCCGGACAGGGCGGGTGAAAAACTGTTTTTT CASSPDRAGEKLFF TRBV4-1 14 TRBJ1-4 TRBD1 NA
TGTGCCAGCAGCTTACAGGGATTCGCCCACGAGCAGTACTTC CASSLQGFAHEQYF TRBV5-6 14 TRBJ2-7 NA NA
TGTGCCAGCAGTCCGTCGGGTTTAGGTGGGGGGACTGAAGCTTTCTTT CASSPSGLGGGTEAFF TRBV27 16 TRBJ1-1 NA NA
TGTGCCAGCAGTTACGACAGGGGCGTTCAGTACTTC CASSYDRGVQYF TRBV5-5 12 TRBJ2-4 TRBD1 NA
TGCGCCAGCAGCCGAACAGGGGGCAACACTGAAGCTTTCTTT CASSRTGGNTEAFF TRBV4-3 14 TRBJ1-1 TRBD1 NA
TGTGCTAGTGGCTACCCGACATGGTCCTGCTATGGCTACACCTTC CASGYPTWSCYGYTF TRBV12-5 15 TRBJ1-2 NA NA
TGTGCCAGCAGCCAACGGCGGGGAACCCAAGAGACCCAGTACTTC CASSQRRGTQETQYF TRBV7-9 15 TRBJ2-5 NA NA
TGTGCCAGCAGTTACTCGAGCAGGGCGGACTATGGCTACACCTTC CASSYSSRADYGYTF TRBV6-6 15 TRBJ1-2 NA few
TGTGCCAGCAGCTTAAGCCTTTCGTGGGGGAATGAGCAGTTCTTC CASSLSLSWGNEQFF TRBV7-9 15 TRBJ2-1 NA NA
TGTGCCAGCAGTTTATTGGTTCACGGGGAGACCCAGTACTTC CASSLLVHGETQYF TRBV27 14 TRBJ2-5 NA NA
TGTGCCAGCAGCCGAAGGGGCGGGAGAGGGCAAGAGACCCAGTACTTC CASSRRGGRGQETQYF TRBV9 16 TRBJ2-5 TRBD2 NA
TGTGCCAGTAGTATAGACCAATACAGGGTGAACACTGAAGCTTTCTTT CASSIDQYRVNTEAFF TRBV19 16 TRBJ1-1 NA NA
TGTGCCAGCAGTGACCGTTGGGGGACTAGCGGGGGCAATGAGCAGTTCTTC CASSDRWGTSGGNEQFF TRBV6-1 17 TRBJ2-1 TRBD2 NA
TGTGCCAGCAGCTTCAACAGGGGGCTGTCTGAAGCTTTCTTT CASSFNRGLSEAFF TRBV5-5 14 TRBJ1-1 TRBD1 NA
TGTGCCAGTAGTATTACGGGGGCCATAGGATCGTATCAGCCCCAGCATTTT CASSITGAIGSYQPQHF TRBV19 17 TRBJ1-5 NA NA
TGTGCCAGCAGTTACGGGCAGGGTAGCACTGAAGCTTTCTTT CASSYGQGSTEAFF TRBV6-5 14 TRBJ1-1 NA medium-sized
TGCGCCAGCAGCTTCCTACCGACAGGGCCCTACGAGCAGTACTTC CASSFLPTGPYEQYF TRBV5-1 15 TRBJ2-7 TRBD1 NA
TGTGCCAGTAGAGACACAGGGGGTTCTGGAAACACCATATATTTT CASRDTGGSGNTIYF TRBV19 15 TRBJ1-3 TRBD1 NA
TGTGCCAGCAGCTTTGAATACAATGAGCAGTTCTTC CASSFEYNEQFF TRBV5-6 12 TRBJ2-1 NA NA
TGTGCCAGTAGGGGAGGACAGGGGACAGCGGAAGCTTTCTTT CASRGGQGTAEAFF TRBV19 14 TRBJ1-1 TRBD1 NA
TGTGCCTGGACCTTGACAGGGAATAATTCACCCCTCCACTTT CAWTLTGNNSPLHF TRBV30 14 TRBJ1-6 TRBD1 medium-sized
TGCGCCAGCAGCCAAGATGCCGGGATCGAACCACCCCTCCACTTT CASSQDAGIEPPLHF TRBV4-1 15 TRBJ1-6 NA few
TGTGCCAGCAGTTTAAACAGGGCTGGCTACACCTTC CASSLNRAGYTF TRBV28 12 TRBJ1-2 NA few
TGTGCTAGTGGTTTGGTTCAGAACTCCCGGAACTACAATGAGCAGTTCTTC CASGLVQNSRNYNEQFF TRBV12-5 17 TRBJ2-1 NA NA
TGTGCCAGCAGCCGACGACAGGGCACAATTGAAAAACTGTTTTTT CASSRRQGTIEKLFF TRBV7-9 15 TRBJ1-4 TRBD1 NA
TGTGCCAGTACCGGACAGGGATTGGGTCTTCATCAGCCCCAGCATTTT CASTGQGLGLHQPQHF TRBV19 16 TRBJ1-5 TRBD1 NA
TGTGCCAGCAGCAAGAACGACAGGGACTATGGCTACACCTTC CASSKNDRDYGYTF TRBV21-1 14 TRBJ1-2 NA NA
TGTGCCAGCTCACCGGGACAGGGGTCGGACTATGGCTACACCTTC CASSPGQGSDYGYTF TRBV18 15 TRBJ1-2 TRBD1 NA
TGCGCCAGCAGCTCTGGGACTAGCGGGGGGGACACGCAGTATTTT CASSSGTSGGDTQYF TRBV5-1 15 TRBJ2-3 TRBD2 NA
TGTGCCAGCAGCGTAGGGTCTAGTTCGGAGACCCAGTACTTC CASSVGSSSETQYF TRBV9 14 TRBJ2-5 NA few